What follows are 6 T cell receptor beta chains derived from one specimen sequenced in a study of beta chain features in type 1 diabetes. Study conclusions and caveats: Moderate yet significant TCRB CDR3 shortening was seen in Type 1 diabetes patients in all four CD4+ subsets.

Every isolated RNA sample was fully reverse transcribed, so sequencing captured expressed TCRB transcripts. The assay was immunoSEQ multiplex PCR, and TCRdb's table has in-frame clones only and misses some. The sample lists about 710,000 clones, roughly an eighth seen once, with roughly 0.04% in the top ten. These receptors have no known antigen. The sequenced sample was naive CD4+ T cells from blood. The receptors derive from a man aged 18 to 29 with type 1 diabetes.

This clone turned up a few times. CDR3 coding DNA: TGCGCCAGCAGTCAATCGGGATCGCGGGAGCCCCACGAGCAGTACTTC. This translates into CASSQSGSREPHEQYF. This rearrangement joins TRBV23-1 to TRBJ2-7; 7 bases map to TRBD2. TRBV23-1 has ORF status, its function being uncertain. V lost 0 bases and J lost 5; bases outside the gene matches: 10. The CDR3 totals 16 residues.

The chain uses TRBV18 and TRBJ1-1; 8 bases agree with TRBD1. V dropped 0 bases and J dropped 4; count of bases not matched to a gene: 7. Germline loops: CDR1 KGHSH, CDR2 LQKENI. The CDR3 extends over 16 amino acids. The CDR3 region is CASSPPGGQGVTEAFF. CDR3 DNA: TGTGCCAGCTCACCACCGGGAGGACAGGGTGTCACTGAAGCTTTCTTT.

The J gene is TRBJ1-4, the V gene TRBV4-3; tentative D call: TRBD1 (5 bases). V gave up 0 bases and J gave up 6 bases, with 11 bases separating them. The CDR3 loop spans 15 amino acids. The germline gives CDR1 LGHNA, CDR2 YSLEER. This CDR3 is CASSQDTQGDEKLFF. Written as DNA, the CDR3 is TGCGCCAGCAGCCAAGATACCCAGGGCGATGAAAAACTGTTTTTT.

This clone was picked up a small number of times. The V gene is TRBV19, the J gene TRBJ2-1; the D gene is possibly TRBD1 (7 bases). V shed 1 base and J shed 14 bases, with 15 bases lying between them. The V gene's germline CDR1 is LNHDA and CDR2 SQIVND (reference sequence). This CDR3 contains 13 residues. This CDR3 is CASSIGGGQAKFF. The CDR3 DNA reads as TGTGCCAGTAGTATAGGGGGAGGACAGGCGAAGTTCTTC.

This clone was counted only a few times. The chain combines TRBV6-6 with TRBJ2-7, with D tentatively TRBD2 (6 bases). The V and J ends lost 4 bases and 2 bases respectively, with 15 bases between them. CDR3 length: 15 residues. Germline-derived CDR1 and CDR2 are MNHNY and SVGAGI (reference sequence). The CDR3 DNA follows: TGTGCCAGCAGTTCGCCGGAGGGCGGCCCCTACGAGCAGTACTTC. Its translation: CASSSPEGGPYEQYF.

This clone was seen more than once but under ten times. This rearrangement joins TRBV7-9 to TRBJ1-6, with no clear D. Trimming took 4 bases from V and 7 from J, leaving 2 bases between them. This CDR3 is built from 11 residues. Germline CDR1 and CDR2: SEHNR and FQNEAQ (reference sequence). CDR3 nucleotides: TGTGCCAGCAGCTCCAATTCACCCCTCCACTTT. This sequence encodes CASSSNSPLHF.